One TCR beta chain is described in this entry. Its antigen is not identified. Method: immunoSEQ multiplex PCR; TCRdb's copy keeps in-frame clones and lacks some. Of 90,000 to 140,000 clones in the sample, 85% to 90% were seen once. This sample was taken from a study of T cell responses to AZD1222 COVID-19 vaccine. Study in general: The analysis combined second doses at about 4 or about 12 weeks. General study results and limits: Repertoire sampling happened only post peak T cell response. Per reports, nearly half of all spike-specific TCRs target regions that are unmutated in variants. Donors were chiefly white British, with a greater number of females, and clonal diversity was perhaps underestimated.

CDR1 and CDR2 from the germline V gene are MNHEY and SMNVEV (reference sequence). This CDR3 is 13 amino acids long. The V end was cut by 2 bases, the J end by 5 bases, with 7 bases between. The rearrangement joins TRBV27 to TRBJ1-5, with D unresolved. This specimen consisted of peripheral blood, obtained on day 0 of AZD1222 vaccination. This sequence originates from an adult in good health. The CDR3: CASSLNSYQPQHF. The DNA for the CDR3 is TGTGCCAGCAGTTTAAACAGTTATCAGCCCCAGCATTTT.